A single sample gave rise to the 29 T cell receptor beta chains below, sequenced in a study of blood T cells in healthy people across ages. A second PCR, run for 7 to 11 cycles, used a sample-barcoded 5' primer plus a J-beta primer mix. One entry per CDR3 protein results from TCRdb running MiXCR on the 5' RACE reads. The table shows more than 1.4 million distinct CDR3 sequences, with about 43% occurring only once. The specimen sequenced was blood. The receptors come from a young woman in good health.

The chain's CDR3 is CASSGQYREEQGYTF. Here the CDR3 DNA reads TGCGCCAGCAGTGGCCAATACAGGGAGGAACAGGGCTACACCTTC. The chain employs TRBV10-2 and TRBJ1-2, with TRBD1 as a possible D gene (6 bases). Germline lookup yields CDR1 WSHSY and CDR2 SAAADI. The CDR3 covers 15 residues. V was clipped by 4 bases and J by 8 bases, with 20 bases between them.

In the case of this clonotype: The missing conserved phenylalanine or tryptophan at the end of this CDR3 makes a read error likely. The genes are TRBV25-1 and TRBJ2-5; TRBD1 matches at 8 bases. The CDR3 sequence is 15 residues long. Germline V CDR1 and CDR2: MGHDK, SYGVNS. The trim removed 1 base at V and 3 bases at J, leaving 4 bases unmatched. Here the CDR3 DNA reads TGTGCCAGCAGTGAATTGGACAGGGAGGAAGAGACCCAGTACCTC. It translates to CASSELDREEETQYL.

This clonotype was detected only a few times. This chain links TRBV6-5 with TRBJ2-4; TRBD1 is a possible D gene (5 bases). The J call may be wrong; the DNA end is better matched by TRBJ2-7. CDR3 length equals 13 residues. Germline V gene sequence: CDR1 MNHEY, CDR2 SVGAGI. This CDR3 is CASSYSAQGEQYF. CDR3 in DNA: TGTGCCAGCAGTTACTCAGCTCAGGGCGAGCAGTACTTC.

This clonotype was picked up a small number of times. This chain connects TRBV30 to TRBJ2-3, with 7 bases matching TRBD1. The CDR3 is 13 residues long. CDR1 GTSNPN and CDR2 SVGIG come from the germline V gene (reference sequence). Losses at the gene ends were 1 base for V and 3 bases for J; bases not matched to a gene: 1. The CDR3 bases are TGTGCCTGGAGTGGACAGGGAACAGATACGCAGTATTTT. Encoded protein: CAWSGQGTDTQYF.

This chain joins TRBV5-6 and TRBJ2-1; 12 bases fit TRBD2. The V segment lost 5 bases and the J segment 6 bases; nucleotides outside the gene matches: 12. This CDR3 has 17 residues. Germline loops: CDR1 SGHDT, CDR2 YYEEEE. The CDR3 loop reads CASRKGLAGTVGNEQFF. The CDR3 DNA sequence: TGTGCCAGCAGAAAAGGACTAGCGGGAACGGTGGGCAATGAGCAGTTCTTC.

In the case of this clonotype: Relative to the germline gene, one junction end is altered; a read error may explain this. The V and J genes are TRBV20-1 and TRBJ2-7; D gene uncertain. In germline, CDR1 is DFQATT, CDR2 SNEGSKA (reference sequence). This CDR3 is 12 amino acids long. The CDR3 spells CSASPGSDEQYF. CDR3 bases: TGCAGTGCTAGTCCTGGCTCCGACGAGCAGTACTTC.

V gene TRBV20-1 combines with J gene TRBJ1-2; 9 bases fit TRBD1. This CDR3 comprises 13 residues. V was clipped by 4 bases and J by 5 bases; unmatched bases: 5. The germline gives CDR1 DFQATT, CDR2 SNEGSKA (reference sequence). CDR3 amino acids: CSATGTGSYGYTF. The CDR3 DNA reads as TGCAGTGCTACCGGGACAGGGTCATATGGCTACACCTTC.

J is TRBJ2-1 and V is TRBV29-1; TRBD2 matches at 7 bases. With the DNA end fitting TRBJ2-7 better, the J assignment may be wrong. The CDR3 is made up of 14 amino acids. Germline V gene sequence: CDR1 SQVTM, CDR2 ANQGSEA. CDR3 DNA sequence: TGCAGCGTTGAAGAGGGGGGGATCCACAATGAGCAGTACTTC. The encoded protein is CSVEEGGIHNEQYF.

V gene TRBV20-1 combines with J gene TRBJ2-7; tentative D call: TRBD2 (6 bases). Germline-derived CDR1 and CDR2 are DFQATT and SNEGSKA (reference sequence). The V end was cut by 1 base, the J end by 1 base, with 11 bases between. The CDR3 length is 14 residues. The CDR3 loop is CSARVREYSYEQYF. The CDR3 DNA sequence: TGCAGTGCTAGAGTTCGGGAGTATTCCTACGAGCAGTACTTC.

The CDR3 here is CASQGQGVLAFF. The CDR3 coding sequence is TGTGCCAGCCAAGGACAGGGTGTATTGGCTTTCTTT. This rearrangement joins TRBV12-3 or TRBV12-4 to TRBJ1-1; 8 nucleotides align to TRBD1. J gave up 11 bases and V 8 bases, and 10 bases lay outside the gene matches. CDR3 size: 12 residues.

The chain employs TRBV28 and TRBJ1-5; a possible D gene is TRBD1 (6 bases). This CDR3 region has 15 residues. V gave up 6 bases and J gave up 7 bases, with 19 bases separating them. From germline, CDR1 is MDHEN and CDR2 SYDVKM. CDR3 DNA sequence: TGTGCCAGCAGCCTTCCTCAGGGGTCCGGGCAGCCCCAGCATTTT. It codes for CASSLPQGSGQPQHF.

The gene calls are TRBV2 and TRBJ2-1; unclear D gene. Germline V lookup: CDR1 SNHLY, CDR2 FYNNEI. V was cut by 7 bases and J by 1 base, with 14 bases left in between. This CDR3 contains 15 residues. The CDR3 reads CASMMGFSSYNEQFF. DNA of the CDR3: TGTGCCAGCATGATGGGGTTCTCATCCTACAATGAGCAGTTCTTC.

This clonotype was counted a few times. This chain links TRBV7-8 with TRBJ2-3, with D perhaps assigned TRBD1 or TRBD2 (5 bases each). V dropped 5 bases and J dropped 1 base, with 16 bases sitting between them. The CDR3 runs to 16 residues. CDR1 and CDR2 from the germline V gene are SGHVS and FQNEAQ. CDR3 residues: CASSLLQGEGTDTQYF. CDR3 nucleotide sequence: TGTGCCAGCAGCCTACTGCAGGGAGAAGGCACAGATACGCAGTATTTT. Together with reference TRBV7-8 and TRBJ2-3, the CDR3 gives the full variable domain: GAGVSQSPRYKVAKRGQDVALRCDPISGHVSLFWYQQALGQGPEFLTYFQNEAQLDKSGLPSDRFFAERPEGSVSTLKIQRTQQEDSAVYLCASSLLQGEGTDTQYFGPGTRLTVL.

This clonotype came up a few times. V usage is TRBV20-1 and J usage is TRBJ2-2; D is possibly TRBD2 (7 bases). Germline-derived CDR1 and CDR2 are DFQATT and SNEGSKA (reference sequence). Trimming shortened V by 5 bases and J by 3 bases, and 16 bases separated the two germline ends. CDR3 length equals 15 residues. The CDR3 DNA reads TGCAGTGCTCGACCACCGGGGGGCGACACCGGGGAGCTGTTTTTT. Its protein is CSARPPGGDTGELFF.

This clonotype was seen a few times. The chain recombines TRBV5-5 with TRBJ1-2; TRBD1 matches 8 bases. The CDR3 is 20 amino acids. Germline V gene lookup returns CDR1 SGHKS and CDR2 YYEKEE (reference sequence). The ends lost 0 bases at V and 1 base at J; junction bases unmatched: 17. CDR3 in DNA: TGTGCCAGCAGCTTGGACGGGTGGCGGCCAGGGGGCATGTTTAACTATGGCTACACCTTC. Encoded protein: CASSLDGWRPGGMFNYGYTF.

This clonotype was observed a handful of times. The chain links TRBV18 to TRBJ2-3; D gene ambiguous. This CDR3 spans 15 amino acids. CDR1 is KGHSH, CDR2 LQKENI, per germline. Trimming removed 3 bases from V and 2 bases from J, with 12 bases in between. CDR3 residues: CASSPSSDSTDTQYF. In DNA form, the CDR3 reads TGTGCCAGCTCACCTTCGTCAGATTCCACAGATACGCAGTATTTT.

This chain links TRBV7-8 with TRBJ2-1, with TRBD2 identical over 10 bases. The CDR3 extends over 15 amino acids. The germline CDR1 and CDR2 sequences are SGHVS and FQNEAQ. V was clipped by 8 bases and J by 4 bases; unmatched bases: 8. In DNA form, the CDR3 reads TGTGCCAGCGGCCTCCGGACTAGCGGTTACAATGAGCAGTTCTTC. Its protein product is CASGLRTSGYNEQFF. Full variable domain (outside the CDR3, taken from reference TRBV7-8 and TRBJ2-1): GAGVSQSPRYKVAKRGQDVALRCDPISGHVSLFWYQQALGQGPEFLTYFQNEAQLDKSGLPSDRFFAERPEGSVSTLKIQRTQQEDSAVYLCASGLRTSGYNEQFFGPGTRLTVL.

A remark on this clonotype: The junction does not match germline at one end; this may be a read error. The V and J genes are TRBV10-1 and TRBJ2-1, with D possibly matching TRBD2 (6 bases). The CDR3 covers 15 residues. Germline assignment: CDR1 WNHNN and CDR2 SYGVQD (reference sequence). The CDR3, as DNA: TGCGCCAGCAGTGAGAGTAGCGGAGGATACAGTGAGCAGTTCTTC. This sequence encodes CASSESSGGYSEQFF.

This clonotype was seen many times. The CDR3 reads CASSVASGRKNEQFF. Here the CDR3 DNA reads TGTGCCAGCAGCGTCGCTAGCGGGAGGAAAAACGAGCAGTTCTTC. This chain connects TRBV2 to TRBJ2-1; 11 bases agree with TRBD2. V shed 6 bases and J 10 bases; nucleotides not matched to a gene: 11. CDR1 is SNHLY, CDR2 FYNNEI, per germline. The CDR3 contains 15 residues.

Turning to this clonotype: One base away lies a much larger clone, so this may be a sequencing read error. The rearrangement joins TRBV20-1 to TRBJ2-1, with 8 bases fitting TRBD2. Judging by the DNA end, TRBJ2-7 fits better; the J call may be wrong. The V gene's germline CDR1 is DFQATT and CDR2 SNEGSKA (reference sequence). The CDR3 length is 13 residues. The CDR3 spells CSARLATYNEQYF. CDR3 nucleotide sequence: TGCAGTGCAAGACTAGCGACCTACAATGAGCAGTACTTC.

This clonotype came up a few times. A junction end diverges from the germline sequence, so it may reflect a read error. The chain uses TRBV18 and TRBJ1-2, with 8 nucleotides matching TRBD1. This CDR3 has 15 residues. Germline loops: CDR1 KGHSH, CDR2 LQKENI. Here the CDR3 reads CASSPGQGAPYGYTF. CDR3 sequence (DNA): TGTGCCAGCTCACCGGGGCAGGGGGCCCCCTATGGCTACACTTTC.

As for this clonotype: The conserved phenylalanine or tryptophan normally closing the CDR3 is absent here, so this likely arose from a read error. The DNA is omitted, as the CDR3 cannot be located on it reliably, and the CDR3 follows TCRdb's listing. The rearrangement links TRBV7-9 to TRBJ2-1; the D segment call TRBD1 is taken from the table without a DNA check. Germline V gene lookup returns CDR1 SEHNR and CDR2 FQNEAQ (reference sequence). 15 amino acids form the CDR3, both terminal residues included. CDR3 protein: CASSLARTGQDEQFI.

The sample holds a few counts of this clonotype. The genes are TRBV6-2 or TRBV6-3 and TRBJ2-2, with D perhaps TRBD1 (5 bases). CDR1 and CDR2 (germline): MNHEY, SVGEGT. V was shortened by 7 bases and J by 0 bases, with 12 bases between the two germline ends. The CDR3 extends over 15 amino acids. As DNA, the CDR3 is TGTGCCAGCACCCTCAGGGATTCGAACACCGGGGAGCTGTTTTTT. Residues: CASTLRDSNTGELFF.

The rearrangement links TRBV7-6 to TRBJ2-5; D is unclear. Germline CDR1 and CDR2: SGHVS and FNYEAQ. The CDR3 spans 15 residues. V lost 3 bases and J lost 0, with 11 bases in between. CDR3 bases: TGTGCCAGCAGCTTTGAGTCGCCAAACCAAGAGACCCAGTACTTC. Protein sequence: CASSFESPNQETQYF.

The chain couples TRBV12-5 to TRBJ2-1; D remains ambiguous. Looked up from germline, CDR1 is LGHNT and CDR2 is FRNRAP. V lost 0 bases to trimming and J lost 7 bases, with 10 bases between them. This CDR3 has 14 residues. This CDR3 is CASGLVAGHNEQFF. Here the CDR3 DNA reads TGTGCTAGTGGTTTGGTGGCTGGGCATAATGAGCAGTTCTTC.

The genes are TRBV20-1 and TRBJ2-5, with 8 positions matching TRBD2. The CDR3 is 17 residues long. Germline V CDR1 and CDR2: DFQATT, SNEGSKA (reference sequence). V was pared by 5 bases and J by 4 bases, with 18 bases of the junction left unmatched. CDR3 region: CSAVPPPAGDPPETQYF. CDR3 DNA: TGCAGTGCTGTCCCTCCTCCAGCGGGAGATCCCCCAGAGACCCAGTACTTC.

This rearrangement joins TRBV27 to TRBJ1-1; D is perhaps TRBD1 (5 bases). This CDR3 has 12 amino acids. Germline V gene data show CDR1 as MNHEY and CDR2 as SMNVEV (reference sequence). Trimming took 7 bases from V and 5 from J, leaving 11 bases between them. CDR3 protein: CASTNGGTEAFF. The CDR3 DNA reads TGTGCCAGCACAAACGGGGGGACTGAAGCTTTCTTT.

CDR3 amino acids: CAISHSGGGAADTQYF. The CDR3 DNA is TGTGCCATCAGCCATTCTGGCGGGGGGGCCGCAGATACGCAGTATTTT. V and J are TRBV10-3 and TRBJ2-3, with 9 bases that match TRBD2. The CDR3 loop spans 16 amino acids. Germline loops: CDR1 ENHRY, CDR2 SYGVKD. The V segment lost 6 bases and the J segment 4 bases; nucleotides outside the gene matches: 11.

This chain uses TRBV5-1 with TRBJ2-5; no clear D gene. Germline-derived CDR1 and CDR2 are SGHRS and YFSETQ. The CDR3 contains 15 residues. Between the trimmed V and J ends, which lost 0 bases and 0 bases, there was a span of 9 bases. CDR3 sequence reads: CASSLVNSYQETQYF. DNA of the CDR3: TGCGCCAGCAGCTTGGTCAACAGTTACCAAGAGACCCAGTACTTC.